Each of the 18 T cell receptor beta chains below was sequenced from the same sample in a study of T cell responses to AZD1222 COVID-19 vaccine (TCRdb year 2021). The sample's time point label is to be understood as: baseline before first vaccination. The library was made by the immunoSEQ multiplex PCR assay. Held by TCRdb, this immuneACCESS table contains in-frame sequences only and omits some clones. Under half of the omission traces to an unresolved V gene where checked; the cause of the rest is unknown. This sample has around 140,000 clones in its table, and 85% to 90% of those were observed once. The top ten clones comprise 1.6% of the sample. The sequenced sample was peripheral blood, obtained on day 0 of AZD1222 vaccination. Receptors were obtained from an adult in good health.

Of note for this clone: The sample holds other DNA sequences that translate to the same CDR3. This chain links TRBV28 with TRBJ2-3; D is undetermined. Germline V gene lookup returns CDR1 MDHEN and CDR2 SYDVKM. V lost 3 bases to trimming and J lost 3 bases, with 1 base between them. The CDR3 is 11 amino acids. In DNA, the CDR3 is TGTGCCAGCAGTTTTACAGATACGCAGTATTTT. It translates to CASSFTDTQYF. Using reference TRBV28 and TRBJ2-3 for the parts outside the CDR3, the full variable domain is DVKVTQSSRYLVKRTGEKVFLECVQDMDHENMFWYRQDPGLGLRLIYFSYDVKMKEKGDIPEGYSVSREKKERFSLILESASTNQTSMYLCASSFTDTQYFGPGTRLTVL.

This clone is a singleton in its sample. CDR3 protein: CASSRGGVSYEQYF. The CDR3 DNA reads TGTGCCAGCAGCCGCGGGGGGGTCTCCTACGAGCAGTACTTC. The rearrangement uses TRBV9 and TRBJ2-7; 9 nucleotides match TRBD2. CDR3 length equals 14 residues. Germline CDR1 is SGDLS and CDR2 is YYNGEE. Trimming took 4 bases from V and 0 from J; bases not matched to a gene: 2.

This chain uses TRBV9 with TRBJ2-7; 9 nucleotides match TRBD2. The germline V gene has CDR1 SGDLS and CDR2 YYNGEE. The CDR3 has 15 amino acids. Losses at the gene ends were 4 bases for V and 4 bases for J; bases not matched to a gene: 9. CDR3 sequence (DNA): TGTGCCAGCAGCTTACGTAGCGGGAGCTCGTACGAGCAGTACTTC. Amino acid sequence: CASSLRSGSSYEQYF. Looking up the rest from reference TRBV9 and TRBJ2-7 gives the full variable domain: DSGVTQTPKHLITATGQRVTLRCSPRSGDLSVYWYQQSLDQGLQFLIQYYNGEERAKGNILERFSAQQFPDLHSELNLSSLELGDSALYFCASSLRSGSSYEQYFGPGTRLTVT.

The rearrangement uses TRBV3-1 (or the pseudogene TRBV3-2) and TRBJ2-3; D ambiguous. Trimming removed 0 bases at V and 3 bases at J, with 4 bases between. The CDR3 loop spans 13 amino acids. Germline CDR1 and CDR2: LGHDT and YNNKEL (reference sequence). The CDR3 DNA reads TGTGCCAGCAGCCAAGATTGGACAGATACGCAGTATTTT. Translation gives CASSQDWTDTQYF.

The V and J genes are TRBV10-1 and TRBJ1-1; D gene unclear. Germline CDR1 WNHNN, CDR2 SYGVQD (reference sequence). The CDR3 totals 15 residues. The ends were cut back, 2 bases at V and 11 bases at J, with 21 bases in the middle. DNA of the CDR3: TGCGCCAGCAGTGAGAAAGTGCGGGTTCAGTATTCGGCTTTCTTT. Translated: CASSEKVRVQYSAFF.

V gene TRBV10-3 combines with J gene TRBJ1-6, with D hard to call. CDR1 and CDR2 (germline): ENHRY, SYGVKD. CDR3 length: 13 amino acids. V gave up 2 bases and J gave up 5 bases, with 4 bases separating them. The chain's CDR3 is CAISERDNSPLHF. The CDR3 nucleotides are TGTGCCATCAGTGAGAGAGATAATTCACCCCTCCACTTT.

V usage is TRBV30 and J usage is TRBJ1-5, with TRBD1 matching over 7 bases. The CDR3 sequence is 15 residues long. Trimming removed 5 bases from V and 2 bases from J; junction bases left unmatched: 9. Germline CDR1 and CDR2: GTSNPN and SVGIG (reference sequence). Here the CDR3 DNA reads TGTGCCTGGGGAGGGGGCAAAACGCGCAATCAGCCCCAGCATTTT. Protein sequence: CAWGGGKTRNQPQHF.

The rearrangement joins TRBV3-1 (or the pseudogene TRBV3-2) to TRBJ2-3; TRBD2 is a possible D gene (5 bases). This CDR3 contains 12 residues. Trimming took off 3 bases at V and 7 bases at J, with 8 bases between the two ends. The V gene's germline CDR1 is LGHDT and CDR2 YNNKEL (reference sequence). CDR3 sequence (DNA): TGTGCCAGCAGCCAGGCCGGGAATACGCAGTATTTT. Its protein product is CASSQAGNTQYF.

This clone was seen only once. The chain joins TRBV2 to TRBJ1-1; the D gene is possibly TRBD1 (5 bases). Germline lookup yields CDR1 SNHLY and CDR2 FYNNEI. Trimming shortened V by 9 bases and J by 0 bases, and 11 bases separated the two germline ends. The CDR3 contains 13 residues. The chain's CDR3 is CASTGRLNTEAFF. The CDR3, as DNA: TGTGCCAGTACGGGACGGTTGAACACTGAAGCTTTCTTT.

The rearrangement links TRBV4-2 to TRBJ2-1; perhaps TRBD2 as D (7 bases). Germline CDR1 and CDR2: LGHNA and YNFKEQ. The CDR3 is 11 residues long. The V gene lost 11 bases and the J gene lost 6 bases, with 11 bases spanning the gap. The chain's CDR3 is CAWGGANEQFF. The CDR3 nucleotides are TGTGCCTGGGGGGGGGCCAATGAGCAGTTCTTC.

This sequence joins TRBV7-9 and TRBJ1-2, with 7 positions matching TRBD1. Germline trimming cut 3 bases from V and 2 bases from J; bases unmatched to any gene: 18. Germline CDR1 is SEHNR and CDR2 is FQNEAQ (reference sequence). This CDR3 spans 19 amino acids. The CDR3 reads CASSLTAGTDPFLNYGYTF. The CDR3 region has the DNA TGTGCCAGCAGCTTGACCGCGGGGACAGACCCCTTTTTAAACTATGGCTACACCTTC. Complete variable domain (other parts from reference TRBV7-9 and TRBJ1-2): DTGVSQNPRHKITKRGQNVTFRCDPISEHNRLYWYRQTLGQGPEFLTYFQNEAQLEKSRLLSDRFSAERPKGSFSTLEIQRTEQGDSAMYLCASSLTAGTDPFLNYGYTFGSGTRLTVV.

This chain joins TRBV19 and TRBJ2-1, with 11 bases that match TRBD2. V shed 8 bases, J shed 8 bases, and the junction held 5 bases outside the gene matches. Germline loops: CDR1 LNHDA, CDR2 SQIVND (reference sequence). The CDR3 is made up of 13 amino acids. The CDR3: CASDLAGGDEQFF. For the CDR3, the DNA is TGTGCCAGTGACCTAGCGGGGGGCGATGAGCAGTTCTTC.

The chain uses TRBV5-1 and TRBJ2-7; D is possibly TRBD2 (5 bases). V was trimmed by 0 bases and J by 2 bases, leaving 9 bases between them. The CDR3 totals 14 residues. Germline-derived CDR1 and CDR2 are SGHRS and YFSETQ. CDR3 bases: TGCGCCAGCAGCTTGGTAGCGCCTCCCTACGAGCAGTACTTC. Translated: CASSLVAPPYEQYF.

The chain carries TRBV4-1 and TRBJ2-1; 14 bases line up with TRBD2. The CDR3 contains 15 residues. Germline values: CDR1 MGHRA, CDR2 YSYEKL. With 0 bases clipped from V and 10 bases from J, the junction kept 2 bases outside the gene matches. CDR3 protein: CASSQDGLAGGEQFF. CDR3 in DNA: TGCGCCAGCAGCCAAGATGGACTAGCGGGAGGCGAGCAGTTCTTC.

CDR3 in amino acids: CASSTYRDPNEKLFF. The DNA of the CDR3 is TGTGCCAGTAGTACCTACAGGGACCCTAATGAAAAACTGTTTTTT. This chain uses TRBV19 with TRBJ1-4; D possibly corresponds to TRBD1 (6 bases). Germline CDR1 and CDR2: LNHDA and SQIVND (reference sequence). The CDR3 is 15 amino acids. Trimming pared 4 bases from V and 3 bases from J, leaving 12 bases between.

This clone came up a few times. V usage is TRBV7-2 and J usage is TRBJ1-2; the D gene is possibly TRBD1 (5 bases). CDR3 size: 13 residues. Germline V gene sequence: CDR1 SGHTA, CDR2 FQGNSA. The V end lost 10 bases, the J end lost 9 bases, and 21 bases lay between the germline ends. CDR3 nucleotide sequence: TGTGCCATCGAGACGGGGCGGGCTGTTAGCTACACCTTC. Translating it yields CAIETGRAVSYTF.

V is TRBV2 and J is TRBJ2-7; D possibly corresponds to TRBD2 (6 bases). V lost 6 bases and J lost 2, with 17 bases in between. The CDR3 totals 15 residues. Per germline, CDR1 SNHLY and CDR2 FYNNEI. CDR3 region: CASSTPGGSTYEQYF. CDR3 bases: TGTGCCAGCAGCACACCCGGGGGTAGCACCTACGAGCAGTACTTC.

The chain combines TRBV28 with TRBJ1-5, with 7 bases that match TRBD1. With V trimmed by 6 bases and J by 1 base, 3 bases remained unmatched. Germline CDR1 MDHEN, CDR2 SYDVKM. The CDR3 runs to 14 residues. The CDR3 bases are TGTGCCAGCAGCCTGACAGGGAGCAATCAGCCCCAGCATTTT. Its translation is CASSLTGSNQPQHF.